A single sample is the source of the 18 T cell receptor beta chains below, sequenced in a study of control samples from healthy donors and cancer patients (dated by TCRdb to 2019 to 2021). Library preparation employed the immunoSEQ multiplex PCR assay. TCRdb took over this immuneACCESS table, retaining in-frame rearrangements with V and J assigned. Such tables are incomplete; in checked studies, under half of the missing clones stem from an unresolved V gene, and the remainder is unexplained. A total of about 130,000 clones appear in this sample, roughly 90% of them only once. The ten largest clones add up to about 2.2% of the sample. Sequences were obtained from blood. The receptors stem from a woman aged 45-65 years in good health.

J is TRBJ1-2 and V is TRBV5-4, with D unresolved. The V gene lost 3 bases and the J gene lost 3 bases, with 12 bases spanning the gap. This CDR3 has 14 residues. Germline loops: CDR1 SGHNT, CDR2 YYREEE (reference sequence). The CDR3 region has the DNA TGTGCCAGCAGCTGGGCAGGCGGTGACTATGGCTACACCTTC. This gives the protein CASSWAGGDYGYTF.

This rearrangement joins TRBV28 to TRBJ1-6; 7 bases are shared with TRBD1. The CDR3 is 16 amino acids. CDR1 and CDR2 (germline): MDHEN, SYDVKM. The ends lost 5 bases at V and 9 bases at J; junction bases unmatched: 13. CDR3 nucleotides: TGTGCCAGCAGTCAATGGGACAGTGGAGTTAGTTCACCCCTCCACTTT. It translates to CASSQWDSGVSSPLHF.

The CDR3 sequence is CASSQSTGGAGGYTF. For the CDR3, the DNA is TGCGCCAGCAGCCAATCCACAGGGGGCGCCGGTGGCTACACCTTC. The rearrangement joins TRBV5-1 to TRBJ1-2; 9 nucleotides line up with TRBD1. V lost 4 bases, J lost 7 bases, and 11 bases stayed unmatched. The germline V gene has CDR1 SGHRS and CDR2 YFSETQ. The CDR3 has 15 amino acids.

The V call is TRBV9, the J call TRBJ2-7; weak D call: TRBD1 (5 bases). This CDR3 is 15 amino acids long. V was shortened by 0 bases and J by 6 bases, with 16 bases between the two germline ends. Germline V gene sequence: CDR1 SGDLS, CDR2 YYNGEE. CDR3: CASSVAPDSFGEQYF. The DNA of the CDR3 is TGTGCCAGCAGCGTAGCCCCAGACAGTTTCGGCGAGCAGTACTTC.

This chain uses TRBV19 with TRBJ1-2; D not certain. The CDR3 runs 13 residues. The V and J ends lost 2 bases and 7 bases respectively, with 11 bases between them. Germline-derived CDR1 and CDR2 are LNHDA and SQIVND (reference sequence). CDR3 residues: CASSIRTPGGYTF. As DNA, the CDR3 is TGTGCCAGTAGTATAAGGACTCCGGGTGGCTACACCTTC.

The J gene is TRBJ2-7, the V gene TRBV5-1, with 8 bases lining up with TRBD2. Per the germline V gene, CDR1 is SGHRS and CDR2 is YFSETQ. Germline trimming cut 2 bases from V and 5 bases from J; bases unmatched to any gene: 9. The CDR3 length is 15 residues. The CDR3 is CASSFGGGSPNEQYF. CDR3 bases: TGCGCCAGCAGCTTTGGCGGGGGGAGCCCCAACGAGCAGTACTTC. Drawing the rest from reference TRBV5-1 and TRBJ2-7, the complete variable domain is KAGVTQTPRYLIKTRGQQVTLSCSPISGHRSVSWYQQTPGQGLQFLFEYFSETQRNKGNFPGRFSGRQFSNSRSEMNVSTLELGDSALYLCASSFGGGSPNEQYFGPGTRLTVT.

The CDR3 region is CASSPTPTGGASETQYF. CDR3 in DNA: TGTGCCAGCAGCCCCACCCCGACAGGGGGCGCATCAGAGACCCAGTACTTC. The chain carries TRBV5-4 and TRBJ2-5; TRBD1 aligns across 10 bases. CDR3 size: 17 residues. With 4 bases clipped from V and 4 bases from J, the junction kept 13 bases outside the gene matches. CDR1 SGHNT and CDR2 YYREEE come from the germline V gene (reference sequence).

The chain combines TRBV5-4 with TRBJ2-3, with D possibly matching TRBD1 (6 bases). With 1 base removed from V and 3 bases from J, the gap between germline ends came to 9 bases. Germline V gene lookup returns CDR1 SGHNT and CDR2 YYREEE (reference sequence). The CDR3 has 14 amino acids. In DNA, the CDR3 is TGTGCCAGCAGCTTGCAAGGGGGAACAGATACGCAGTATTTT. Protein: CASSLQGGTDTQYF.

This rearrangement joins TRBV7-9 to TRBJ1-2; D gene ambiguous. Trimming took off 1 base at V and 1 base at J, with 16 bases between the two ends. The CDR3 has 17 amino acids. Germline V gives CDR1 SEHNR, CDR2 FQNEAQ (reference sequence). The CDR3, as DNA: TGTGCCAGCAGCTTAGTTGGAGGCCTAGGGAGTAACTATGGCTACACCTTC. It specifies CASSLVGGLGSNYGYTF.

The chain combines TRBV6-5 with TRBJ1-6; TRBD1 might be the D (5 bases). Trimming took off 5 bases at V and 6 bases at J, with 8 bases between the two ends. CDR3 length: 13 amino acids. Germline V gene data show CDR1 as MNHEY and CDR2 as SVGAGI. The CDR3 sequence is CASSNGGNSPLHF. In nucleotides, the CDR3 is TGTGCCAGCAGTAACGGGGGTAATTCACCCCTCCACTTT.

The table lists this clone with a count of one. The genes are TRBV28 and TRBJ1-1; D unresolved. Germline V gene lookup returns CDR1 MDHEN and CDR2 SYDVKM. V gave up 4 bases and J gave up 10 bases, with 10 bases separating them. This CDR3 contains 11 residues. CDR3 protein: CASSSMDLAFF. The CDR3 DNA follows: TGTGCCAGCAGTTCTATGGACCTAGCTTTCTTT. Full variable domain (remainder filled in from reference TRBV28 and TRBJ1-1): DVKVTQSSRYLVKRTGEKVFLECVQDMDHENMFWYRQDPGLGLRLIYFSYDVKMKEKGDIPEGYSVSREKKERFSLILESASTNQTSMYLCASSSMDLAFFGQGTRLTVV.

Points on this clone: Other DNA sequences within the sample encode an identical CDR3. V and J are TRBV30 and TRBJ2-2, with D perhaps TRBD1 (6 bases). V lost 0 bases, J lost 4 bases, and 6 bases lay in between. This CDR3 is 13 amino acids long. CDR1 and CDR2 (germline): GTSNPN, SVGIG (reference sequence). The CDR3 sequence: CAWSVGGTGELFF. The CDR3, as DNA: TGTGCCTGGAGTGTAGGGGGCACCGGGGAGCTGTTTTTT.

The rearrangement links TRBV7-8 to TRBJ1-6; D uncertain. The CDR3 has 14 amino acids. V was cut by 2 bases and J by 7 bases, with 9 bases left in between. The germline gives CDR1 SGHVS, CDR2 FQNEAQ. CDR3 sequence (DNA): TGTGCCAGCAGCTTACAGGTCGGGAATTCACCCCTCCACTTT. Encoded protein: CASSLQVGNSPLHF.

DNA for the CDR3: TGCGCCAGCAGCAAGGATAGCAATCAGCCCCAGCATTTT. Its protein is CASSKDSNQPQHF. This chain connects TRBV5-1 to TRBJ1-5; D uncertain. This CDR3 is 13 amino acids long. The germline V and J ends were trimmed by 4 bases and 0 bases, with 5 bases remaining between them. In germline, CDR1 is SGHRS, CDR2 YFSETQ.

This CDR3 reads CASSLVGGQNIQYF. The CDR3 nucleotides are TGTGCCAGCAGCTTAGTTGGGGGGCAAAACATTCAGTACTTC. The chain uses TRBV7-2 and TRBJ2-4; the D call may be TRBD1 or TRBD2 (6 bases each). The CDR3 extends over 14 amino acids. Deletions cut 1 base from V and 5 bases from J, with 9 bases between. CDR1 is SGHTA, CDR2 FQGNSA, per germline.

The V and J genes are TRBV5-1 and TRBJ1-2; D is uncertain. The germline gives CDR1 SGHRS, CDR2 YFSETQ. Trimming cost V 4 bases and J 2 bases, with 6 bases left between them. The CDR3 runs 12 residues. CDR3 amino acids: CASSGENYGYTF. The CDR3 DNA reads TGCGCCAGCAGCGGAGAGAACTATGGCTACACCTTC.

The CDR3 region has the DNA TGTGCCAGCAGCCCACGGACAGCTGGGAATCAGCCCCAGCATTTT. It codes for CASSPRTAGNQPQHF. The rearrangement links TRBV2 to TRBJ1-5, with D possibly being TRBD1 (6 bases). The germline V gene has CDR1 SNHLY and CDR2 FYNNEI. The germline V and J ends were trimmed by 6 bases and 4 bases, with 16 bases remaining between them. The CDR3 extends over 15 amino acids.

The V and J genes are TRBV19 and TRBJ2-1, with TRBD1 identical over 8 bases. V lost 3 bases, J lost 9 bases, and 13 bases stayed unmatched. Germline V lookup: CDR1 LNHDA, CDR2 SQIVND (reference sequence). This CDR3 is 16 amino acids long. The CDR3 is CASSIRARGLPGEQFF. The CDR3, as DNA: TGTGCCAGTAGTATCAGGGCCAGGGGGCTCCCCGGTGAGCAGTTCTTC.